The 15 T cell receptor beta chains given below trace back to one sample, sequenced in a study of tumor-infiltrating lymphocytes in primary liver carcinoma. Extraction also yielded germline DNA, while blood RNA was obtained from unsorted whole blood. The template, about 540 ng total RNA, yielded TCR beta cDNA made with a constant-region primer. ARM-PCR was slightly modified, and three nested multiplex PCR rounds with it gave rise to the TCR beta libraries. Investigators reported that the first two PCR rounds, at 10 to 11 cycles each, used TRBV1-TRBV30 forward primers with a C-beta reverse primer. TCRdb ran MiXCR on the multiplex PCR reads and lists one entry per CDR3 protein. The sample has about 310,000 distinct CDR3 sequences; 50% to 75% are singletons. What was sequenced was peripheral blood. These receptors were taken from a woman aged 25 to 39 with primary liver carcinoma and hepatitis B virus infection.

In this sample, this clonotype turned up once. Possible read error: a much larger clone is one base away. The V and J genes are TRBV29-1 and TRBJ2-2; 7 bases are shared with TRBD2. Germline V lookup: CDR1 SQVTM, CDR2 ANQGSEA. The CDR3 extends over 15 amino acids. After removal of 3 bases from V and 4 bases from J, the junction contained 8 bases not matched to a gene. The CDR3 nucleotides are TGCAGCGTTGAGGTGGGAGGGTCCAGCACCGGGGAGCTGTTTTTT. Amino acid sequence: CSVEVGGSSTGELFF.

Only a few counts were recorded for this clonotype. The J gene is TRBJ2-3, the V gene TRBV6-2 or TRBV6-3; no reliable D call. CDR1 MNHEY and CDR2 SVGEGT come from the germline V gene. The ends were cut back, 1 base at V and 0 bases at J, with 8 bases in the middle. There are 15 residues in the CDR3. As DNA, the CDR3 is TGTGCCAGCAGTTACTACAGCCCTAGCACAGATACGCAGTATTTT. It specifies CASSYYSPSTDTQYF.

The chain couples TRBV12-3 or TRBV12-4 to TRBJ1-5; D remains unclear. V gave up 6 bases and J gave up 2 bases, with 11 bases separating them. CDR3 length: 14 amino acids. The chain's CDR3 is CASSAAVGNQPQHF. In nucleotides, the CDR3 is TGTGCCAGCAGCGCCGCAGTGGGCAATCAGCCCCAGCATTTT.

The chain recombines TRBV7-9 with TRBJ2-3, with unresolved D. Germline V gene lookup returns CDR1 SEHNR and CDR2 FQNEAQ (reference sequence). V lost 2 bases and J 4 bases, leaving 13 bases between the germline ends. The CDR3 covers 15 residues. The CDR3 protein is CASSLFPEWADTQYF. The CDR3 bases are TGTGCCAGCAGCTTATTCCCCGAGTGGGCAGATACGCAGTATTTT.

In the case of this clonotype: At one of its ends the junction is not consistent with the germline gene, which may arise from a read error. The chain employs TRBV28 and TRBJ1-5; 8 bases fit TRBD1. The CDR3 is 14 residues long. CDR1 and CDR2 from the germline V gene are MDHEN and SYDVKM. The CDR3 sequence is CATRTGFVNHPQHF. The CDR3 DNA is TGTGCCACCCGGACAGGGTTTGTCAATCACCCCCAGCATTTT.

Concerning this clonotype: A much larger clone differs from this one at a single base, so this may be a read error. This rearrangement joins TRBV4-1 to TRBJ2-1, with 7 nucleotides matching TRBD1. Germline values: CDR1 MGHRA, CDR2 YSYEKL. CDR3 size: 16 residues. The V gene end was trimmed by 3 bases and the J gene end by 3 bases; junction bases not matched to a gene: 8. The DNA of the CDR3 is TGCGCCAGCAGCCATGGGCCGGGACAGAACTACAATGAGCAGTTCTTC. As protein: CASSHGPGQNYNEQFF.

Remarks on this clonotype: This CDR3 fails to terminate in the conserved phenylalanine or tryptophan, so it likely reflects a read error. The CDR3 region is CASSPRGGDRNQPQHL. CDR3 in DNA: TGTGCCAGCAGTCCCCGGGGAGGAGACAGGAATCAGCCCCAGCATTTA. The chain uses TRBV6-6 and TRBJ1-5; D perhaps matches TRBD1 (6 bases). CDR3 length: 16 residues. Germline V gene sequence: CDR1 MNHNY, CDR2 SVGAGI (reference sequence). The V end lost 5 bases, the J end lost 4 bases, and 18 bases lay between the germline ends.

The V gene is TRBV11-1, the J gene TRBJ2-1; TRBD2 matches 12 bases. Germline values: CDR1 SGHAT, CDR2 FQDESV (reference sequence). This CDR3 is built from 17 residues. Losses at the gene ends were 2 bases for V and 5 bases for J; bases not matched to a gene: 7. DNA for the CDR3: TGTGCCAGCAGCTTACATTCTAGCGGGAGGGCCAACAATGAGCAGTTCTTC. The encoded protein is CASSLHSSGRANNEQFF.

For this clonotype: This could be a read error, since a much larger clone is one nucleotide away. The J gene is TRBJ1-4, the V gene TRBV29-1, with D possibly matching TRBD1 (6 bases). The CDR3 runs 13 residues. V lost 4 bases and J lost 4, with 10 bases in between. Germline lookup yields CDR1 SQVTM and CDR2 ANQGSEA. CDR3 in amino acids: CSVAGHSNEKLFF. The CDR3 coding sequence is TGCAGCGTTGCGGGACATAGTAATGAAAAACTGTTTTTT.

On this clonotype itself: This may be a read error, as it is one base from a much larger clone. The chain couples TRBV29-1 to TRBJ2-3, with D possibly TRBD2 on 5 matching bases. The CDR3 has 14 amino acids. Germline V gives CDR1 SQVTM, CDR2 ANQGSEA. V dropped 1 base and J dropped 2 bases, with 10 bases sitting between them. CDR3 nucleotides: TGCAGCGTTGAAGGGGAGACTCCCACAGATACGCAGTATTTT. This gives the protein CSVEGETPTDTQYF.

On this clonotype itself: Being one base from a much bigger clone, this may be a read error. The chain couples TRBV29-1 to TRBJ2-5; D is perhaps TRBD2 (5 bases). V dropped 4 bases and J dropped 4 bases, with 22 bases sitting between them. This CDR3 has 16 residues. The germline V gene has CDR1 SQVTM and CDR2 ANQGSEA. CDR3 in amino acids: CSVGTQRRKLGETQYF. Here the CDR3 DNA reads TGCAGCGTTGGGACTCAGAGACGTAAACTTGGAGAGACCCAGTACTTC. The complete variable domain, with remaining parts taken from reference TRBV29-1 and TRBJ2-5, reads SAVISQKPSRDICQRGTSLTIQCQVDSQVTMMFWYRQQPGQSLTLIATANQGSEATYESGFVIDKFPISRPNLTFSTLTVSNMSPEDSSIYLCSVGTQRRKLGETQYFGPGTRLLVL.

As concerns this clonotype: Since a much larger clone is just one base distant, this may be a read error. V usage is TRBV7-8 and J usage is TRBJ1-2; D gene uncertain. The CDR3 is 14 residues long. Looked up from germline, CDR1 is SGHVS and CDR2 is FQNEAQ. CDR3 in amino acids: CASSLASTRAGCTF. The CDR3 region has the DNA TGTGCCAGCAGCTTAGCATCAACACGGGCTGGCTGCACCTTC.

This clonotype was counted ten times or more. The chain employs TRBV29-1 and TRBJ2-1; D tentatively reads TRBD1 or TRBD2 (6 bases each). V shed 6 bases and J shed 10 bases, with 25 bases lying between them. This CDR3 is built from 15 residues. Germline V gives CDR1 SQVTM, CDR2 ANQGSEA. CDR3: CSVGGSGHGAAEQFF. In DNA, the CDR3 is TGCAGCGTGGGGGGCTCGGGCCATGGGGCCGCGGAGCAGTTCTTC.

About this clonotype itself: The junction departs from the called germline gene at one end, perhaps through a read error. The CDR3 DNA reads TGCTCCAGCAGCGCCGGGACTAGCGGGAGGTCGGGGCAGTTCTTC. Translation gives CSSSAGTSGRSGQFF. The chain links TRBV11-3 to TRBJ2-1; TRBD2 aligns across 15 bases. Germline V CDR1 and CDR2: SGHNT, YENEEA. The CDR3 consists of 15 residues.

A note on this clonotype: One end of the junction does not line up with germline, which may come from a read error. The rearrangement uses TRBV12-3 or TRBV12-4 and TRBJ1-2, with TRBD1 as a possible D gene (5 bases). There are 14 residues in the CDR3. CDR3 nucleotides: TGTGTCAGCAGTCTCCGGCAGGGCGGAAAGGGCTACACCTTC. Translation gives CVSSLRQGGKGYTF.